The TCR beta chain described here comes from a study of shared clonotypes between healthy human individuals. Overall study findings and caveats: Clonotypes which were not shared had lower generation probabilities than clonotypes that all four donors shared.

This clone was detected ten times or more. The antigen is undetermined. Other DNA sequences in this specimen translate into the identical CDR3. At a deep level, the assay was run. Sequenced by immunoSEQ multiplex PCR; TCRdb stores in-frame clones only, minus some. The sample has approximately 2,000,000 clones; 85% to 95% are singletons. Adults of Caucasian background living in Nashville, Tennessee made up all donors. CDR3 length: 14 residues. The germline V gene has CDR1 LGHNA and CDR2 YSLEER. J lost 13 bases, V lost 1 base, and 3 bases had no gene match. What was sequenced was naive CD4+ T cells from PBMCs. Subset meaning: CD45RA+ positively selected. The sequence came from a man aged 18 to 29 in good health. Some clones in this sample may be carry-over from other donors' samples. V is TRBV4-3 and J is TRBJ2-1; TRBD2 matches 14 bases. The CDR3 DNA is TGCGCCAGCAGCCAAGGACTAGCGGGAGGGGGACAGTTCTTC. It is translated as CASSQGLAGGGQFF.